This T cell receptor (beta chain) was recovered during a study of cytomegalovirus exposure and HLA in healthy donors. Points from the study as a whole: There were a few CMV-associated chains whose specificity for CMV antigens was confirmed in vitro.

This CDR3 is 16 amino acids long. Trimming pared 1 base from V and 2 bases from J, leaving 13 bases between. Looked up from germline, CDR1 is SGHAT and CDR2 is FQNNGV. About this clone itself: Its matching antigen is unknown.

PCR was performed using 60 Vbeta and 13 Jbeta primers. In the original processing: Later reanalysis found about 80 million unique TCR beta chains, roughly 9.9 million of them shared. Here immunoSEQ multiplex PCR was the method, and the copy in TCRdb shows in-frame clones only, minus some. The DNA gave D and trimming, while V, J and clone size come from that table. In all, the sample yields 150,000 or so clones. The chain combines TRBV11-2 with TRBJ2-3; TRBD1 is a possible D gene (6 bases). Specimen: PBMCs. This TCR derives from a man in his thirties or forties in good health and CMV-seronegative. The CDR3 DNA reads as TGTGCCAGCAGCTTAGGGGTGGGACATAACACAGATACGCAGTATTTT. Its protein product is CASSLGVGHNTDTQYF.